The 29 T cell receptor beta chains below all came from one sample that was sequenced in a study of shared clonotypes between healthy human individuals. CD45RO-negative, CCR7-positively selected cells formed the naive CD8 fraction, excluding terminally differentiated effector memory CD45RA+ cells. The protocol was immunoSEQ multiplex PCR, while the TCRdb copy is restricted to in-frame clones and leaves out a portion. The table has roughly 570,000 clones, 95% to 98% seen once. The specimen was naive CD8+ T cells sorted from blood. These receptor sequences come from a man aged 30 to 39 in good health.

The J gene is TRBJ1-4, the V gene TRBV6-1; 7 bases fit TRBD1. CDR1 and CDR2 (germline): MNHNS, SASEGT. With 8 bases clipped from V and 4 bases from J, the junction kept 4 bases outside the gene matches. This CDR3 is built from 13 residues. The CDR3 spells CASWDSLNEKLFF. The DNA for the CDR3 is TGTGCCAGCTGGGACAGCCTTAATGAAAAACTGTTTTTT.

The CDR3 loop is CASRAPPGHEVTQYF. The CDR3 bases are TGTGCCAGCAGAGCTCCTCCGGGACACGAGGTTACGCAGTATTTT. The V gene is TRBV28, the J gene TRBJ2-3; weak D call: TRBD1 (6 bases). V gave up 6 bases and J gave up 8 bases, with 21 bases separating them. Germline CDR1 reads MDHEN; CDR2 reads SYDVKM. This CDR3 contains 15 residues.

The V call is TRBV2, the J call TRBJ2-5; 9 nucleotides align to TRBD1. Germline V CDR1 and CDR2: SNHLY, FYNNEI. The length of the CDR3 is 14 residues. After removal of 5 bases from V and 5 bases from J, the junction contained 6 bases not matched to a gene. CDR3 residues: CASSHDGTGETQYF. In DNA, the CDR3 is TGTGCCAGCAGTCACGATGGGACAGGGGAGACCCAGTACTTC.

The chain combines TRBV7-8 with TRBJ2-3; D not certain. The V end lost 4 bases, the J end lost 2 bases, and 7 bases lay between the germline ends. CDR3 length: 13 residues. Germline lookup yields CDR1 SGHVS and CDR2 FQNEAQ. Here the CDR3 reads CASSSDHTDTQYF. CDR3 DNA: TGTGCCAGCAGCTCGGACCACACAGATACGCAGTATTTT.

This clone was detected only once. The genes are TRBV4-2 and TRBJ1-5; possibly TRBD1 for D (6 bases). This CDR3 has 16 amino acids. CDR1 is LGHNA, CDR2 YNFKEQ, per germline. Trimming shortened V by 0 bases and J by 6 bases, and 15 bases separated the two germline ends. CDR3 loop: CASSQEGTQTFQPQHF. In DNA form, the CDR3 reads TGTGCCAGCAGCCAAGAGGGGACACAGACGTTTCAGCCCCAGCATTTT.

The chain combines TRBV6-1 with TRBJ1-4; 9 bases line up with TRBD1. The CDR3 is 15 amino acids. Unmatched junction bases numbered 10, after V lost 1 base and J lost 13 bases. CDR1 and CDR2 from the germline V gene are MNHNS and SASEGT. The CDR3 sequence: CASSEVWDRVEGLFF. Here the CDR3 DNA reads TGTGCCAGCAGTGAAGTTTGGGACAGGGTGGAGGGACTGTTTTTT.

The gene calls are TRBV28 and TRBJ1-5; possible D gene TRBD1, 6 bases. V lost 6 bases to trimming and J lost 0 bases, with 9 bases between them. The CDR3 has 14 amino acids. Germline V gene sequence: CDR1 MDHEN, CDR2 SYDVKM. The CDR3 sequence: CASRTGYSNQPQHF. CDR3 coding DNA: TGTGCCAGCAGAACAGGGTATAGCAATCAGCCCCAGCATTTT.

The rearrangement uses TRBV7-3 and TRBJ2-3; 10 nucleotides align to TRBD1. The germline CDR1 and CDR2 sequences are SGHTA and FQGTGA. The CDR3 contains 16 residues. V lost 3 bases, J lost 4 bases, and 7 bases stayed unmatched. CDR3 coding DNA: TGTGCCAGCAGCTTGACCGACAGGGGGCTGTCAGATACGCAGTATTTT. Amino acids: CASSLTDRGLSDTQYF.

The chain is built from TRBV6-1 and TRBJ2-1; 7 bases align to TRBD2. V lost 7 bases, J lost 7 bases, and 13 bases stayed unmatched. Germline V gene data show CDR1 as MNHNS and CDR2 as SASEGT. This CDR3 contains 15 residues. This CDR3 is CASTRREIGMNEQFF. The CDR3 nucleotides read TGTGCCAGCACCCGGCGGGAGATCGGTATGAATGAGCAGTTCTTC.

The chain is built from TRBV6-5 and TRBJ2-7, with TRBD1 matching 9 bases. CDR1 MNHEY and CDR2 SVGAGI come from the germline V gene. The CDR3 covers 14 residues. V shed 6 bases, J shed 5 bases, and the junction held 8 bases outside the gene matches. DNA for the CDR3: TGTGCCAGCAGACACACAGGGGGCTTGAACGAGCAGTACTTC. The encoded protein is CASRHTGGLNEQYF.

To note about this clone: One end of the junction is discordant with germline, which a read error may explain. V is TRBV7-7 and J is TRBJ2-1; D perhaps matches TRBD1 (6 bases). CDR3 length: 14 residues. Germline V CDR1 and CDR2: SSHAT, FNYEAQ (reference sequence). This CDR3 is CASSFGGRYNEQFF. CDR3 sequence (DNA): TGTGCTAGCAGCTTTGGGGGCCGATACAATGAGCAGTTCTTC.

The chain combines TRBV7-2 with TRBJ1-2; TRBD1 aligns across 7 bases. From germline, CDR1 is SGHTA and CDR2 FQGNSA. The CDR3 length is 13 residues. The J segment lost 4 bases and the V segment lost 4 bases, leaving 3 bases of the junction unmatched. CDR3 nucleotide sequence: TGTGCCAGCAGCTGGGACAGCGCCTATGGCTACACCTTC. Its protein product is CASSWDSAYGYTF.

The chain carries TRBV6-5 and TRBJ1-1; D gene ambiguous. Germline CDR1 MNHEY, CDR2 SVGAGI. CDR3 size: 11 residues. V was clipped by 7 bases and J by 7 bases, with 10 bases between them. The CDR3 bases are TGTGCCAGCATCCTAGCGGGTGAAGCTTTCTTT. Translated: CASILAGEAFF.

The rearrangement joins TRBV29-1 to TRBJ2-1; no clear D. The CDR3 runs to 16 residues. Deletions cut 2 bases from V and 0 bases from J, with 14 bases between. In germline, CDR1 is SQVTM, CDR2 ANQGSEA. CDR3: CSVEPSGSYSYNEQFF. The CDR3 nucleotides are TGCAGCGTTGAACCCTCCGGATCTTACTCCTACAATGAGCAGTTCTTC.

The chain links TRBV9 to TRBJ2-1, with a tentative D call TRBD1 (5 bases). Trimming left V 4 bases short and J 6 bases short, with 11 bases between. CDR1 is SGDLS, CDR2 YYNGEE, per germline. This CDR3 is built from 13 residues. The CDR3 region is CASSPGQGNEQFF. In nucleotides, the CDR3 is TGTGCCAGCAGCCCCGGGCAGGGCAATGAGCAGTTCTTC.

The chain's CDR3 is CASSVQGRKDTQYF. As DNA, the CDR3 is TGTGCCAGCAGCGTACAGGGCCGGAAAGATACGCAGTATTTT. The chain is built from TRBV9 and TRBJ2-3; weak D call: TRBD1 (5 bases). The CDR3 contains 14 residues. Trimming removed 1 base at V and 5 bases at J, with 11 bases between. The germline CDR1 and CDR2 sequences are SGDLS and YYNGEE.

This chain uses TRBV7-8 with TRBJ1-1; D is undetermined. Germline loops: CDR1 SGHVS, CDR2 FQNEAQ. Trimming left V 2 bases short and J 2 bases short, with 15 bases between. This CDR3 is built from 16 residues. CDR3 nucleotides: TGTGCCAGCAGCTTATACAGTGCCCGCGGCAACACTGAAGCTTTCTTT. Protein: CASSLYSARGNTEAFF. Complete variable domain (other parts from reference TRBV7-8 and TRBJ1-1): GAGVSQSPRYKVAKRGQDVALRCDPISGHVSLFWYQQALGQGPEFLTYFQNEAQLDKSGLPSDRFFAERPEGSVSTLKIQRTQQEDSAVYLCASSLYSARGNTEAFFGQGTRLTVV.

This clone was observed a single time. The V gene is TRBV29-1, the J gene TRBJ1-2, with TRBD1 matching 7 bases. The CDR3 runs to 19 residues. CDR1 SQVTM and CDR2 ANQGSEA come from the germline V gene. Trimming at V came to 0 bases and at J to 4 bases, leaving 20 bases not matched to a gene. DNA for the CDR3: TGCAGCGTTGAAGATCGGCGGTTCGAGAAGGGGGCTCTAGGCTATGGCTACACCTTC. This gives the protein CSVEDRRFEKGALGYGYTF.

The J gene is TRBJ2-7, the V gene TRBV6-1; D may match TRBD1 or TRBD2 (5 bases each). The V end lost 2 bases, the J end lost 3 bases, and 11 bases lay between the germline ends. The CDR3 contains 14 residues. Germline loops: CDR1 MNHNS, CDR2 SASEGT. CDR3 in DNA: TGTGCCAGCAGTGAATATGGGGGAAACTACGAGCAGTACTTC. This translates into CASSEYGGNYEQYF.

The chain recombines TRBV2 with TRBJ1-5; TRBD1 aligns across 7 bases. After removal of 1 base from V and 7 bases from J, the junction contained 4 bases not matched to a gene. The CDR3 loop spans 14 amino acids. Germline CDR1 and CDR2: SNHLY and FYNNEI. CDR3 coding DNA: TGTGCCAGCAGTGAAGAGGGGGCACAACAGCCCCAGCATTTT. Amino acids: CASSEEGAQQPQHF. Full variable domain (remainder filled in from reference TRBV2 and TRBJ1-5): EPEVTQTPSHQVTQMGQEVILRCVPISNHLYFYWYRQILGQKVEFLVSFYNNEISEKSEIFDDQFSVERPDGSNFTLKIRSTKLEDSAMYFCASSEEGAQQPQHFGDGTRLSIL.

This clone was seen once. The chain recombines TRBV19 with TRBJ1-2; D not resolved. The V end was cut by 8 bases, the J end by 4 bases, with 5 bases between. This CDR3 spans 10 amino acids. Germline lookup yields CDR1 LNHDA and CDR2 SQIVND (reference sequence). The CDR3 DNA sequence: TGTGCCAGTCATTTCTATGGCTACACCTTC. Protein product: CASHFYGYTF.

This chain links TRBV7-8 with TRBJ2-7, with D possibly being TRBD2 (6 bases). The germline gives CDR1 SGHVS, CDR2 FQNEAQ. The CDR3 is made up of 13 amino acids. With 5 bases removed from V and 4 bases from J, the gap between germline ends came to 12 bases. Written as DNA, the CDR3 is TGTGCCAGCAGCCAGGAGGGTCGGTACGAGCAGTACTTC. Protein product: CASSQEGRYEQYF. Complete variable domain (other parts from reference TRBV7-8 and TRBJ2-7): GAGVSQSPRYKVAKRGQDVALRCDPISGHVSLFWYQQALGQGPEFLTYFQNEAQLDKSGLPSDRFFAERPEGSVSTLKIQRTQQEDSAVYLCASSQEGRYEQYFGPGTRLTVT.

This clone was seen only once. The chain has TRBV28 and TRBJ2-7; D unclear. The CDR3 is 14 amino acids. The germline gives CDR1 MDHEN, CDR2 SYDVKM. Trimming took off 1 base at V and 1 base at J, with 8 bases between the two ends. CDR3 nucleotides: TGTGCCAGCAGTTTATCCGTAAGGTCCTACGAGCAGTACTTC. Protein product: CASSLSVRSYEQYF.

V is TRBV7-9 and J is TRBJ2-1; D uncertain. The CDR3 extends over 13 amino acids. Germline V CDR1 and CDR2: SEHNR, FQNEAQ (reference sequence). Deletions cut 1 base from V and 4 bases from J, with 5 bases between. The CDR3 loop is CASSLVPYNEQFF. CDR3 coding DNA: TGTGCCAGCAGCTTAGTACCGTACAATGAGCAGTTCTTC. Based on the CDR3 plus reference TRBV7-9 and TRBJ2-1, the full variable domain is DTGVSQNPRHKITKRGQNVTFRCDPISEHNRLYWYRQTLGQGPEFLTYFQNEAQLEKSRLLSDRFSAERPKGSFSTLEIQRTEQGDSAMYLCASSLVPYNEQFFGPGTRLTVL.

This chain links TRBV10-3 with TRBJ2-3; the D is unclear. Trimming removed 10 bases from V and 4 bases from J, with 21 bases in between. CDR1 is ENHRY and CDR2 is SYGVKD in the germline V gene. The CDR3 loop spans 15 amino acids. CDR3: CATSPGRSGADTQYF. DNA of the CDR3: TGTGCCACCTCCCCCGGACGATCGGGCGCAGATACGCAGTATTTT.

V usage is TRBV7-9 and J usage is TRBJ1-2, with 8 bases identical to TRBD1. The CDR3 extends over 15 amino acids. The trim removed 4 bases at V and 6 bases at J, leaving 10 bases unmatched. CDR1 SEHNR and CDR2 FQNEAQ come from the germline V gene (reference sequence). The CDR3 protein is CASSSGQGSPHGYTF. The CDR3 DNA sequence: TGTGCCAGCAGCTCTGGACAGGGATCCCCCCATGGCTACACCTTC. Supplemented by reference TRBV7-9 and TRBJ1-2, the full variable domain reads DTGVSQNPRHKITKRGQNVTFRCDPISEHNRLYWYRQTLGQGPEFLTYFQNEAQLEKSRLLSDRFSAERPKGSFSTLEIQRTEQGDSAMYLCASSSGQGSPHGYTFGSGTRLTVV.

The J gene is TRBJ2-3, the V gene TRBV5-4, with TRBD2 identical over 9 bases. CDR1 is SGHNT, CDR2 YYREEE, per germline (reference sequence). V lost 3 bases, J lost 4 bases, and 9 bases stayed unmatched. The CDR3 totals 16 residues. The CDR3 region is CASSSRAAGGPDTQYF. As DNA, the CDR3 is TGTGCCAGCAGCTCCCGGGCGGCGGGAGGGCCAGATACGCAGTATTTT.

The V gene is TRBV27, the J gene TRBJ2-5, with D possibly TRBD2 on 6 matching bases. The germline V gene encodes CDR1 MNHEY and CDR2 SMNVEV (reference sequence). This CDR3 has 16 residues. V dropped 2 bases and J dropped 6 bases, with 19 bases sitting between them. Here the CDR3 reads CASSLNLGSVLKTQYF. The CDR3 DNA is TGTGCCAGCAGTTTAAATCTCGGGAGTGTTCTGAAGACCCAGTACTTC.

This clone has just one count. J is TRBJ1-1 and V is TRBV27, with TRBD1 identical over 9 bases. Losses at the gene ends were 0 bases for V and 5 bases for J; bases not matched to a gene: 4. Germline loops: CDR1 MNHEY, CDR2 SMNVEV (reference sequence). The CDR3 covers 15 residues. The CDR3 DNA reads TGTGCCAGCAGTTTATCGGACAGGGGTTGGACTGAAGCTTTCTTT. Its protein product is CASSLSDRGWTEAFF.